This T cell receptor beta chain was profiled in a study of cytomegalovirus exposure and HLA in healthy donors. This clone was picked up one time. Its antigen is currently unknown. Study observations and caveats: Testing in vitro showed a few CMV-associated chains specific for CMV antigens.

With 60 Vbeta and 13 Jbeta primers, the PCR was carried out. Assay: immunoSEQ multiplex PCR; the TCRdb copy retains only in-frame clones and omits some. The sample lists around 160,000 clones; approximately 75% were seen once. J was trimmed by 2 bases and V by 3 bases; bases with no gene match: 6. The CDR3 length is 15 residues. The germline CDR1 and CDR2 sequences are SGHNT and YYREEE (reference sequence). The clonotype was recovered from a man in his forties or fifties in good health and CMV-seropositive. The sequenced material came from PBMCs. The rearrangement uses TRBV5-4 and TRBJ1-2; 8 nucleotides agree with TRBD1. DNA of the CDR3: TGTGCCAGCAGCTCAGAGGACAGGGAGAACTATGGCTACACCTTC. Translating it yields CASSSEDRENYGYTF.